This entry lists 32 T cell receptor beta chains sequenced from one sample in a study of cytomegalovirus exposure and HLA in healthy donors. Vbeta (60) and Jbeta (13) primers were used in the PCR. Repertoires were generated with immunoSEQ multiplex PCR, while TCRdb's copy carries only in-frame clones and drops some. The repertoire holds over 150,000 clones, with around 80% as singletons. Sequences were obtained from PBMCs. The receptor set was obtained from a man aged 18 to 29 in good health and CMV-seropositive.

The chain recombines TRBV19 with TRBJ1-5; weak D call: TRBD1 (5 bases). Germline CDR1 reads LNHDA; CDR2 reads SQIVND (reference sequence). Trimming stripped 0 bases from V and 3 bases from J, with 9 bases between. The CDR3 totals 15 residues. The DNA for the CDR3 is TGTGCCAGTAGTATAGACACAGGAAACAATCAGCCCCAGCATTTT. This gives the protein CASSIDTGNNQPQHF.

The chain uses TRBV28 and TRBJ1-1; a possible D gene is TRBD1 (5 bases). Germline V CDR1 and CDR2: MDHEN, SYDVKM. CDR3 length: 20 amino acids. V lost 3 bases and J 3 bases, leaving 29 bases between the germline ends. The CDR3 nucleotides are TGTGCCAGCAGTTTCCCCGAGCGGGGGGGTTTGGTAGTTTCGGACACTGAAGCTTTCTTT. The encoded protein is CASSFPERGGLVVSDTEAFF.

This clone was counted once. V and J are TRBV2 and TRBJ2-7; D perhaps matches TRBD1 (5 bases). V was cut by 3 bases and J by 0 bases, with 6 bases left in between. The CDR3 consists of 13 residues. The germline CDR1 and CDR2 sequences are SNHLY and FYNNEI. The CDR3: CASSDRGSYEQYF. The CDR3 bases are TGTGCCAGCAGTGATAGGGGCTCCTACGAGCAGTACTTC.

The chain is built from TRBV2 and TRBJ1-2, with TRBD1 matching over 8 bases. This CDR3 is built from 16 residues. Germline lookup yields CDR1 SNHLY and CDR2 FYNNEI. V was pared by 6 bases and J by 2 bases, with 11 bases of the junction left unmatched. The CDR3: CASRDLEGQANYGYTF. The CDR3 DNA reads TGTGCCAGCAGGGACTTGGAGGGACAGGCAAACTATGGCTACACCTTC.

This clone has just a few counts. The chain uses TRBV19 and TRBJ2-1; D might be TRBD1 (6 bases). The CDR3 totals 15 residues. Germline V gene lookup returns CDR1 LNHDA and CDR2 SQIVND (reference sequence). V was shortened by 5 bases and J by 5 bases, with 16 bases between the two germline ends. The CDR3 region is CASSPRQVQDNEQFF. CDR3 DNA sequence: TGTGCCAGTAGTCCCAGACAGGTTCAAGACAATGAGCAGTTCTTC.

This rearrangement joins TRBV14 to TRBJ2-7, with a tentative D call TRBD1 (5 bases). Trimming removed 5 bases at V and 0 bases at J, with 14 bases between. Germline V lookup: CDR1 SGHDN, CDR2 FVKESK. The CDR3 is 15 residues long. CDR3 coding DNA: TGTGCCAGCAGCGTCCAGGGTATTGGCTCCTACGAGCAGTACTTC. Translated, it gives CASSVQGIGSYEQYF.

The V gene is TRBV18, the J gene TRBJ1-3; 10 nucleotides line up with TRBD1. The J segment lost 2 bases and the V segment lost 4 bases, leaving 2 bases of the junction unmatched. The CDR3 runs to 15 residues. CDR1 and CDR2 (germline): KGHSH, LQKENI. The CDR3 spells CASSRGQGTGNTIYF. In DNA form, the CDR3 reads TGTGCCAGCTCACGGGGACAGGGGACTGGAAACACCATATATTTT.

This chain joins TRBV9 and TRBJ2-2; 7 bases are shared with TRBD1. Looked up from germline, CDR1 is SGDLS and CDR2 is YYNGEE. The CDR3 is 16 amino acids. The V segment lost 0 bases and the J segment 0 bases; nucleotides outside the gene matches: 2. The CDR3 region is CASSVEGGTNTGELFF. The CDR3 DNA is TGTGCCAGCAGCGTAGAAGGGGGCACGAACACCGGGGAGCTGTTTTTT.

This chain uses TRBV7-2 with TRBJ1-3, with 9 bases matching TRBD1. V lost 2 bases to trimming and J lost 4 bases; unmatched junction nucleotides: 12. The CDR3 sequence is 18 residues long. CDR1 is SGHTA and CDR2 is FQGNSA in the germline V gene. The CDR3: CASSLRGVDRGSGNTIYF. CDR3 DNA sequence: TGTGCCAGCAGCTTAAGGGGGGTGGACAGGGGATCGGGAAACACCATATATTTT.

The rearrangement uses TRBV9 and TRBJ1-5, with D maybe TRBD1 (6 bases). The length of the CDR3 is 14 residues. The germline V gene has CDR1 SGDLS and CDR2 YYNGEE. Between the trimmed V and J ends, which lost 0 bases and 4 bases, there was a span of 8 bases. CDR3 in amino acids: CASSVGRGNQPQHF. CDR3 DNA sequence: TGTGCCAGCAGCGTAGGCAGGGGTAATCAGCCCCAGCATTTT.

The chain links TRBV19 to TRBJ2-1; 9 bases align to TRBD1. With V trimmed by 8 bases and J by 8 bases, 4 bases remained unmatched. Germline V CDR1 and CDR2: LNHDA, SQIVND (reference sequence). The CDR3 is 12 residues long. DNA for the CDR3: TGTGCCAGTGAGGACAGGGGCCATGAGCAGTTCTTC. Encoded protein: CASEDRGHEQFF.

This clone has a single count. The chain is built from TRBV2 and TRBJ1-4, with 7 bases lining up with TRBD1. The germline gives CDR1 SNHLY, CDR2 FYNNEI. Trimming took 6 bases from V and 3 from J; bases not matched to a gene: 4. CDR3 length: 14 amino acids. The CDR3 sequence: CASSLQGPNEKLFF. The CDR3 region has the DNA TGTGCCAGCAGCTTACAGGGGCCTAATGAAAAACTGTTTTTT.

The chain recombines TRBV9 with TRBJ1-4; TRBD1 aligns across 7 bases. This CDR3 region has 21 residues. The V gene's germline CDR1 is SGDLS and CDR2 YYNGEE. After removal of 1 base from V and 0 bases from J, the junction contained 18 bases not matched to a gene. For the CDR3, the DNA is TGTGCCAGCAGCGTAAACCCCCGCCCGACAGGGTCCATTGCAACTAATGAAAAACTGTTTTTT. As protein: CASSVNPRPTGSIATNEKLFF.

This clone was counted between two and nine times. The V call is TRBV4-1, the J call TRBJ2-5, with TRBD2 as a possible D gene (6 bases). V lost 0 bases to trimming and J lost 1 base, with 15 bases between them. The length of the CDR3 is 17 residues. The germline V gene encodes CDR1 MGHRA and CDR2 YSYEKL. The CDR3 sequence: CASSQDSPGTPQETQYF. CDR3 sequence (DNA): TGCGCCAGCAGCCAAGATAGCCCCGGGACTCCCCAAGAGACCCAGTACTTC.

The chain is built from TRBV5-1 and TRBJ2-1; 9 nucleotides match TRBD1. The germline V gene encodes CDR1 SGHRS and CDR2 YFSETQ. V shed 0 bases, J shed 2 bases, and the junction held 6 bases outside the gene matches. This CDR3 spans 17 amino acids. The CDR3 DNA follows: TGCGCCAGCAGCTTGGGGGGAGGGACAGGGACCTACAATGAGCAGTTCTTC. Amino acid sequence: CASSLGGGTGTYNEQFF.

This chain uses TRBV20-1 with TRBJ2-7, with D tentatively TRBD2 (5 bases). Looked up from germline, CDR1 is DFQATT and CDR2 is SNEGSKA (reference sequence). The CDR3 consists of 11 residues. The V end lost 3 bases, the J end lost 6 bases, and 9 bases lay between the germline ends. The CDR3 is CSASGKVEQYF. CDR3 sequence (DNA): TGCAGTGCTAGCGGGAAGGTCGAGCAGTACTTC.

The genes are TRBV27 and TRBJ2-7, with 7 bases that match TRBD1. The CDR3 spans 15 residues. CDR1 is MNHEY and CDR2 is SMNVEV in the germline V gene (reference sequence). V lost 0 bases to trimming and J lost 2 bases; unmatched junction nucleotides: 4. CDR3: CASSLSTGKAYEQYF. CDR3 DNA: TGTGCCAGCAGTTTATCGACAGGGAAGGCCTACGAGCAGTACTTC.

The gene calls are TRBV7-5 and TRBJ2-2; TRBD2 is the table's D call and was not checked against the DNA. TRBV7-5 is a documented pseudogene. The CDR3 has 17 amino acids. The DNA for the CDR3 is TGTGTCAGAAGCTTAGTTCTCCACCACTCAAACACCGGGGAGCTGTTTTTT. It encodes CVRSLVLHHSNTGELFF.

The rearrangement links TRBV6-6 to TRBJ2-5; 7 nucleotides match TRBD1. V shed 2 bases, J shed 1 base, and the junction held 7 bases outside the gene matches. The CDR3 is 16 amino acids. Per the germline V gene, CDR1 is MNHNY and CDR2 is SVGAGI (reference sequence). CDR3 region: CASSYTIGTVQETQYF. DNA of the CDR3: TGTGCCAGCAGTTACACAATTGGGACAGTCCAAGAGACCCAGTACTTC.

The gene calls are TRBV7-3 and TRBJ1-5; 11 bases line up with TRBD1. V lost 5 bases to trimming and J lost 5 bases; unmatched junction nucleotides: 8. Germline CDR1 and CDR2: SGHTA and FQGTGA. This CDR3 has 16 residues. The CDR3 DNA sequence: TGTGCCAGCAGCCCAGAGGGACAGGGGGGGGATCAGCCCCAGCATTTT. As protein: CASSPEGQGGDQPQHF.

This chain uses TRBV5-1 with TRBJ1-6, with 9 bases fitting TRBD1. This CDR3 is built from 16 residues. J lost 9 bases, V lost 6 bases, and 13 bases had no gene match. From germline, CDR1 is SGHRS and CDR2 YFSETQ. This CDR3 is CASTQTGQGLGSPLHF. For the CDR3, the DNA is TGCGCCAGCACCCAGACCGGACAGGGGCTGGGTTCACCCCTCCACTTT.

Comments on this clone: A read error may produce the germline difference seen at one junction end. The chain uses TRBV7-3 and TRBJ2-5; the D gene is possibly TRBD1 (6 bases). The CDR3 sequence is 13 residues long. Germline lookup yields CDR1 SGHTA and CDR2 FQGTGA. The CDR3 reads CASSQSNRDIANF. CDR3 DNA sequence: TGTGCCAGCAGCCAATCGAACCGGGACATCGCCAACTTC.

V and J are TRBV19 and TRBJ1-2, with TRBD1 matching over 7 bases. Germline CDR1 is LNHDA and CDR2 is SQIVND (reference sequence). The trim removed 5 bases at V and 6 bases at J, leaving 12 bases unmatched. The CDR3 has 15 amino acids. The CDR3 reads CASSPRDRVIDGYTF. In DNA form, the CDR3 reads TGTGCCAGTAGTCCTAGAGACAGGGTAATCGATGGCTACACCTTC.

This clone occurred a few times. V and J are TRBV27 and TRBJ2-3; TRBD2 matches at 10 bases. V gave up 5 bases and J gave up 4 bases; unmatched junction bases: 12. The germline V gene encodes CDR1 MNHEY and CDR2 SMNVEV (reference sequence). CDR3 length: 17 amino acids. CDR3 region: CASSLYSSGRGPDTQYF. The DNA of the CDR3 is TGTGCCAGCAGTCTCTATTCGAGCGGGAGGGGCCCAGATACGCAGTATTTT.

This chain uses TRBV4-1 with TRBJ2-6; D call uncertain. The CDR3 consists of 15 residues. Germline lookup yields CDR1 MGHRA and CDR2 YSYEKL. V shed 1 base and J shed 1 base, with 5 bases lying between them. The CDR3 DNA is TGCGCCAGCAGCCAAGTCTATTCTGGGGCCAACGTCCTGACTTTC. The encoded protein is CASSQVYSGANVLTF.

There are a few counts of this clone. This chain links TRBV2 with TRBJ2-3, with 7 bases fitting TRBD2. The germline V gene has CDR1 SNHLY and CDR2 FYNNEI. The V gene end was trimmed by 2 bases and the J gene end by 0 bases; junction bases not matched to a gene: 2. The CDR3 extends over 15 amino acids. As DNA, the CDR3 is TGTGCCAGCAGTGAACGGGACTATAGCACAGATACGCAGTATTTT. Translating it yields CASSERDYSTDTQYF.

The genes are TRBV29-1 and TRBJ1-2; TRBD1 aligns across 9 bases. V was clipped by 3 bases and J by 10 bases; unmatched bases: 12. The CDR3 is 14 residues long. The germline gives CDR1 SQVTM, CDR2 ANQGSEA. CDR3 sequence: CSVDLLGTGRIYTF. As DNA, the CDR3 is TGCAGCGTTGATTTACTGGGGACAGGGAGAATCTACACCTTC.

The chain couples TRBV7-3 to TRBJ2-6; D unresolved. With 5 bases removed from V and 1 base from J, the gap between germline ends came to 9 bases. CDR1 and CDR2 (germline): SGHTA, FQGTGA. The CDR3 covers 15 residues. The CDR3 spells CASSQSQSGANVLTF. The CDR3 DNA reads as TGTGCCAGCAGCCAATCACAGTCTGGGGCCAACGTCCTGACTTTC.

The chain joins TRBV6-5 to TRBJ1-2, with unresolved D. The CDR3 has 16 amino acids. V lost 0 bases and J lost 5, with 16 bases in between. CDR1 and CDR2 (germline): MNHEY, SVGAGI. CDR3 in amino acids: CASSYSLEGDSYGYTF. CDR3 sequence (DNA): TGTGCCAGCAGTTACTCGCTTGAGGGCGATTCTTATGGCTACACCTTC.

This clone turned up a few times. The rearrangement joins TRBV2 to TRBJ1-2; no clear D gene. The CDR3 has 12 amino acids. The V end lost 10 bases, the J end lost 4 bases, and 13 bases lay between the germline ends. Germline CDR1 is SNHLY and CDR2 is FYNNEI. CDR3 DNA sequence: TGTGCCACAAAGAGAGACTTCTATGGCTACACCTTC. It translates to CATKRDFYGYTF.

This chain links TRBV11-2 with TRBJ1-2, with 10 bases aligning to TRBD1. The CDR3 totals 15 residues. From germline, CDR1 is SGHAT and CDR2 FQNNGV. Germline trimming cut 5 bases from V and 6 bases from J; bases unmatched to any gene: 9. The CDR3 is CASSRAGQGGNGYTF. CDR3 in DNA: TGTGCCAGCAGCCGAGCCGGACAGGGGGGAAATGGCTACACCTTC. Complete variable domain (other parts from reference TRBV11-2 and TRBJ1-2): EAGVAQSPRYKIIEKRQSVAFWCNPISGHATLYWYQQILGQGPKLLIQFQNNGVVDDSQLPKDRFSAERLKGVDSTLKIQPAKLEDSAVYLCASSRAGQGGNGYTFGSGTRLTVV.

The chain has TRBV11-2 and TRBJ1-2, with TRBD1 identical over 10 bases. V was pared by 2 bases and J by 4 bases, with 7 bases of the junction left unmatched. Looked up from germline, CDR1 is SGHAT and CDR2 is FQNNGV. The CDR3 contains 16 residues. Here the CDR3 reads CASSLNTGTGAYGYTF. The CDR3 nucleotides are TGTGCCAGCAGCTTAAACACCGGGACAGGGGCCTATGGCTACACCTTC.